Here is one T cell receptor beta chain with its context. This clonotype was picked up many times. Its cognate antigen has yet to be identified. Per-base qualities were not stored, and no clone one base away is much larger. V has 6 bases trimmed and J has 4 bases trimmed; junction bases matching no gene number 6. The CDR3 starts with the cysteine, ends with the phenylalanine, and has 14 residues. Just CDR3 DNA is preserved here, 42 bases in frame from base 1. Receptor amplification or capture employed 5' RACE. TCRdb lists the instrument as Illumina HiSeq 2000. Template switching added a universal primer binding site, and the final cDNA carried a unique molecular identifier that allowed TCR cDNA molecules to be counted accurately. Specific primers in the conserved constant-segment region were used to synthesize first-strand cDNA for TCR alpha and beta chains. Each cDNA library was double barcoded, with a SMART-Mk sample barcode plus Illumina barcodes, to control for contamination. Two successive PCR steps introduced TruSeq adapter sequences along with Illumina sample barcodes. The TCR alpha and beta cDNA libraries were sequenced on the Illumina HiSeq platform using custom primers. As for the original processing: MiGEC was used to process raw reads and extract unique molecular identifiers, and MiXCR was used to find CDR3 positions. For each individual, recombination models were inferred using an EM algorithm with the repgenHMM and IGoR tools. The tcR package in R was used for shared clonotype analysis, with sharing normalized by the product of cloneset sizes. Out-of-frame nonproductive sequences were analyzed to study raw recombination free of thymic and clonal selection effects. TCRdb reprocessed the public reads (quality trimming at Q25 with fastp, clone calling with MiXCR) and kept in-frame beta chains. Rows with a matching CDR3 protein are joined into one entry that keeps the most common DNA and genes. Here the V and J calls rest on TCRdb's processing, not on the authors' analysis. This sample gives some 500,000 distinct CDR3 sequences in total; just under 10% of them show up just once. Of the sample, roughly 3.2% falls within the top ten clones.

This sample is drawn from a study of identical twins (dated by TCRdb to about 2016). Background for the entire study: To test whether fetal clonotypes persist, the study used deep sequencing on TCR alpha and beta repertoires from monozygotic twins, unrelated adults of various ages, and cord blood. To rule out contamination, replicate twin experiments were performed at different times with different library preparation protocols. Summary of the overall study and its limitations: Because the same donors could not be followed over many years, the conclusions depended on cross-sectional statistical analysis. Excess twin sharing in beta out-of-frame sequences was weaker because fewer shared sequences lowered the signal-to-noise ratio. Abundant cord blood beta clonotypes had fewer insertions, young adult naive repertoires showed a similar but weaker trend, and memory repertoires showed no such trend. Invariant T cells such as MAIT and iNKT could partly confound zero-insertion analyses, although diverse VJ usage argued against such confounding for most clonotypes. Compared with coincidental sharing between unrelated individuals, out-of-frame TCR alpha sequences shared between twins showed an excess of sequences with low generation probability. Out-of-frame TCR alpha sharing in monozygotic twins was systematically underestimated by recombination models, whereas sharing between unrelated individuals was in agreement with the recombination models.

Only healthy Caucasian donors were included. Three pairs of female monozygotic twins, all aged roughly 18 to 29 years, were included in the twin cohort. The RNA used for TCR libraries was isolated from peripheral blood mononuclear cells. These data were likewise used in another study, on yellow fever vaccine responses in identical twins. From the second report: According to the authors, the vaccine-induced T cell response in identical twins seemed to be partly convergent and partly specific to each individual. In identical twins, the study followed T cell clones that responded to the vaccine with precision.

Material: PBMCs. The receptor chain draws on TRBV12-3 or TRBV12-4 and TRBJ2-5; 9 junctional bases match TRBD2. The receptor was derived from a woman younger than 35 in good health. The DNA sequence follows: TGTGCCAGCAGCCCCGGGACTAGCTCAGAGACCCAGTACTTC. Translated, it gives CASSPGTSSETQYF.